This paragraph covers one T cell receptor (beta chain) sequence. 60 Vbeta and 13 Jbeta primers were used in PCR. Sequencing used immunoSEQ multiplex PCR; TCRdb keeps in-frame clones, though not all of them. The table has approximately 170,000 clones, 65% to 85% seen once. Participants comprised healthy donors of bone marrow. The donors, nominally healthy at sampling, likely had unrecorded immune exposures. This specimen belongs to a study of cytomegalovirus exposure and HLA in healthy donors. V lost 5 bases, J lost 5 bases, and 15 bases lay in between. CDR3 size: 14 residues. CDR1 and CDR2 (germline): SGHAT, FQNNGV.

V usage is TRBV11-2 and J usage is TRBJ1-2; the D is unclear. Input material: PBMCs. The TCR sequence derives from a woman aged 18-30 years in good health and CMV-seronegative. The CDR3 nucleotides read TGTGCCAGCAGCCTGGTCCGGGAAGGTTATGGCTACACCTTC. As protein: CASSLVREGYGYTF.